Reported below is one TCR beta chain. The germline CDR1 and CDR2 sequences are SGHNT and YYREEE (reference sequence). The CDR3 consists of 14 residues. Trimming stripped 0 bases from V and 3 bases from J, with 10 bases between. This entry belongs to a study of blood T cell repertoires in COVID-19. Generated by immunoSEQ multiplex PCR, the TCRdb table keeps only in-frame clones and is missing some. The sample shows around 140,000 clones, roughly 90% of them seen only once. The rearrangement joins TRBV5-4 to TRBJ2-7, with D perhaps TRBD2 (6 bases). Specimen: peripheral blood. The TCR was taken from a man in his forties or fifties with active or convalescent COVID-19. As DNA, the CDR3 is TGTGCCAGCAGCTTGGTTTCGGGAGACTACGAGCAGTACTTC. Translating it yields CASSLVSGDYEQYF.